This T cell receptor beta chain was identified during a study of monozygotic twins with inflammatory bowel disease. Points from the study as a whole: T cell subtypes that differed could not be told apart. Clonotypes shared with others were fewer in IBD patients than in healthy twins, especially with disease activity.

After skipping T cell sorting, the authors isolated total RNA from whole blood. With regard to this clonotype: What it recognizes is unknown.

The UMIs carried a 6-nucleotide sample barcode, and they were added by template switching. No DNA is given; TCRdb re-called the 5' RACE reads and lists each CDR3 protein once. Its listing shows 210,000 or so distinct CDR3 sequences. The TCR originated in a human donor with ulcerative colitis or Crohn's disease, or a healthy co-twin of an affected twin (not recorded which). Material for sequencing was blood.

Here the CDR3 reads CASSQASGPQHF. The chain is built from TRBV3-1 and TRBJ1-5. CDR1 is LGHDT and CDR2 is YNNKEL in the germline V gene (reference sequence). The CDR3 runs 12 residues.